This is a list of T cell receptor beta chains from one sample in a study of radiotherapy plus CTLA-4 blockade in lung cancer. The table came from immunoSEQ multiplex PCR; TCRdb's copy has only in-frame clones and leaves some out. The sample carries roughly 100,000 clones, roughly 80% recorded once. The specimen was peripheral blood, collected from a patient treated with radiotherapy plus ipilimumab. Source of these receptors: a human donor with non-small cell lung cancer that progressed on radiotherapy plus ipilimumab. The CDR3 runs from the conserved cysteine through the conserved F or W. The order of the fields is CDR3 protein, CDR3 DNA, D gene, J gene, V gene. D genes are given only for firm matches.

CDR3aa: CASSSGLSNEQFF
CDR3nt: TGTGCCAGCAGCTCGGGACTATCTAATGAGCAGTTCTTC
d_gene: TRBD2
j_gene: TRBJ2-1
v_gene: TRBV7-6

CDR3aa: CASSFGDTDLDTQYF
CDR3nt: TGCGCCAGCAGCTTCGGGGACACTGATCTAGATACGCAGTATTTT
d_gene: -
j_gene: TRBJ2-3
v_gene: TRBV5-1

CDR3aa: CASKRAQTQYF
CDR3nt: TGTGCCAGCAAGAGGGCGCAGACCCAGTACTTC
d_gene: -
j_gene: TRBJ2-5
v_gene: TRBV6-6

CDR3aa: CASRALAGQETQYF
CDR3nt: TGTGCCAGCAGGGCACTAGCGGGTCAAGAGACCCAGTACTTC
d_gene: TRBD2
j_gene: TRBJ2-5
v_gene: TRBV6-6

CDR3aa: CASSPRQGLDEQFF
CDR3nt: TGTGCCAGCTCCCCGAGACAGGGGTTGGATGAGCAGTTCTTC
d_gene: TRBD1
j_gene: TRBJ2-1
v_gene: TRBV18

CDR3aa: CASSSDGGSLNYGYTF
CDR3nt: TGTGCCAGCAGTTCGGATGGGGGGAGTCTTAACTATGGCTACACCTTC
d_gene: -
j_gene: TRBJ1-2
v_gene: TRBV28

CDR3aa: CASSPGTGSFYEQYF
CDR3nt: TGTGCCAGCTCGCCAGGGACAGGGTCTTTCTACGAGCAGTACTTC
d_gene: TRBD1
j_gene: TRBJ2-7
v_gene: TRBV18

CDR3aa: CASSEPLLAGGYEQYF
CDR3nt: TGTGCCAGCAGTGAACCCCTGCTAGCGGGAGGCTACGAGCAGTACTTC
d_gene: TRBD2
j_gene: TRBJ2-7
v_gene: TRBV6-1

CDR3aa: CASSPQGTGNQPQHF
CDR3nt: TGTGCCAGTAGCCCACAGGGTACGGGCAATCAGCCCCAGCATTTT
d_gene: -
j_gene: TRBJ1-5
v_gene: TRBV19

CDR3aa: CASSLDTGQVEQYF
CDR3nt: TGCGCCAGCAGCTTGGATACGGGGCAGGTCGAGCAGTACTTC
d_gene: -
j_gene: TRBJ2-7
v_gene: TRBV5-1